These 27 T cell receptor beta chains were sequenced from one sample in a study of blood T cell repertoires in COVID-19. Sequenced by immunoSEQ multiplex PCR; TCRdb stores in-frame clones only, minus some. This sample has approximately 170,000 clones, with around 84% found just once. Material for sequencing was PBMCs or T cells enriched from blood (not recorded which). All receptors come from a woman between 45 and 60 years old who had recovered from COVID-19.

The CDR3 region is CASSLAGFGEKLFF. CDR3 bases: TGCGCCAGCAGCTTGGCAGGGTTTGGTGAAAAACTGTTTTTT. The chain carries TRBV5-1 and TRBJ1-4, with D perhaps TRBD1 (5 bases). V lost 0 bases to trimming and J lost 7 bases, with 10 bases between them. CDR1 and CDR2 (germline): SGHRS, YFSETQ. The CDR3 spans 14 residues.

The chain links TRBV5-1 to TRBJ2-1; D perhaps matches TRBD2 (6 bases). CDR1 and CDR2 (germline): SGHRS, YFSETQ. The ends were cut back, 4 bases at V and 4 bases at J, with 18 bases in the middle. This CDR3 is built from 16 residues. CDR3 DNA sequence: TGCGCCAGCAGCCCACCCGGGACTCAGGTATACAATGAGCAGTTCTTC. Translated: CASSPPGTQVYNEQFF.

This chain uses TRBV4-1 with TRBJ2-3; 12 positions match TRBD2. CDR1 and CDR2 (germline): MGHRA, YSYEKL. Losses at the gene ends were 0 bases for V and 4 bases for J; bases not matched to a gene: 5. This CDR3 is built from 17 residues. CDR3 protein: CASSQDRLAGAPDTQYF. CDR3 DNA: TGCGCCAGCAGCCAAGATCGACTAGCGGGGGCCCCAGATACGCAGTATTTT.

The chain links TRBV7-8 to TRBJ2-7, with TRBD1 as a possible D gene (5 bases). Trimming removed 3 bases from V and 0 bases from J, with 6 bases in between. The CDR3 contains 13 residues. The germline V gene has CDR1 SGHVS and CDR2 FQNEAQ. The chain's CDR3 is CASSFRVSYEQYF. Written as DNA, the CDR3 is TGTGCCAGCAGCTTCAGGGTCTCCTACGAGCAGTACTTC.

The CDR3 here is CSVFGQGTGKLFF. CDR3 in DNA: TGCAGCGTTTTTGGACAGGGAACAGGCAAACTGTTTTTT. This sequence joins TRBV29-1 and TRBJ1-4; 8 nucleotides agree with TRBD1. Germline V gene lookup returns CDR1 SQVTM and CDR2 ANQGSEA. The CDR3 sequence is 13 residues long. Germline trimming cut 5 bases from V and 11 bases from J; bases unmatched to any gene: 10.

This chain links TRBV2 with TRBJ2-5; D call uncertain. Germline CDR1 is SNHLY and CDR2 is FYNNEI. The CDR3 runs to 16 residues. Trimming removed 4 bases from V and 3 bases from J, with 18 bases in between. The CDR3 is CASSAARPTGKETQYF. For the CDR3, the DNA is TGTGCCAGCAGTGCCGCGCGGCCCACCGGAAAAGAGACCCAGTACTTC.

The V gene is TRBV5-4, the J gene TRBJ2-7, with 8 nucleotides matching TRBD1. Looked up from germline, CDR1 is SGHNT and CDR2 is YYREEE (reference sequence). The CDR3 covers 16 residues. The J segment lost 1 base and the V segment lost 0 bases, leaving 6 bases of the junction unmatched. The CDR3 sequence: CASSLGGTGGSYEQYF. DNA of the CDR3: TGTGCCAGCAGCTTGGGCGGGACAGGTGGGTCCTACGAGCAGTACTTC.

This chain uses TRBV7-2 with TRBJ2-3, with D uncertain. Germline V gene lookup returns CDR1 SGHTA and CDR2 FQGNSA. The ends were cut back, 2 bases at V and 3 bases at J, with 15 bases in the middle. The CDR3 contains 16 residues. The CDR3 DNA follows: TGTGCCAGCAGCTTACCAGTGGATCGAGGTACAGATACGCAGTATTTT. This gives the protein CASSLPVDRGTDTQYF.

This sequence joins TRBV7-9 and TRBJ2-3, with D possibly being TRBD2 (5 bases). Germline V gives CDR1 SEHNR, CDR2 FQNEAQ (reference sequence). The V gene lost 5 bases and the J gene lost 8 bases, with 11 bases spanning the gap. CDR3 length: 12 amino acids. This CDR3 is CASSRTEGTQYF. Here the CDR3 DNA reads TGTGCCAGCAGCCGTACCGAGGGTACGCAGTATTTT.

The chain employs TRBV6-5 and TRBJ2-5; D gene unclear. This CDR3 has 13 amino acids. The germline V gene has CDR1 MNHEY and CDR2 SVGAGI. The V end lost 7 bases, the J end lost 1 base, and 10 bases lay between the germline ends. CDR3 nucleotide sequence: TGTGCCAGCATCCGTTCGGGCCAAGAGACCCAGTACTTC. This codes for CASIRSGQETQYF.

V gene TRBV7-9 combines with J gene TRBJ1-4; maybe TRBD1 (6 bases). Per the germline V gene, CDR1 is SEHNR and CDR2 is FQNEAQ (reference sequence). With 4 bases removed from V and 5 bases from J, the gap between germline ends came to 11 bases. The CDR3 is 14 residues long. The CDR3 protein is CASSSSGQNEKLFF. The CDR3 DNA reads TGTGCCAGCAGCTCATCAGGACAGAATGAAAAACTGTTTTTT. Complete variable domain (other parts from reference TRBV7-9 and TRBJ1-4): DTGVSQNPRHKITKRGQNVTFRCDPISEHNRLYWYRQTLGQGPEFLTYFQNEAQLEKSRLLSDRFSAERPKGSFSTLEIQRTEQGDSAMYLCASSSSGQNEKLFFGSGTQLSVL.

The V and J genes are TRBV6-2 or TRBV6-3 and TRBJ1-2; TRBD1 matches at 8 bases. From germline, CDR1 is MNHEY and CDR2 SVGEGT. This CDR3 contains 17 residues. Losses at the gene ends were 1 base for V and 8 bases for J; bases not matched to a gene: 15. This CDR3 is CASSYFPGQALLSGYTF. DNA for the CDR3: TGTGCCAGCAGTTACTTCCCGGGACAGGCTCTCCTGTCGGGCTACACCTTC.

The chain is built from TRBV29-1 and TRBJ1-6; a weak D match, TRBD1 (5 bases). Between the trimmed V and J ends, which lost 4 bases and 10 bases, there was a span of 14 bases. Germline V gene sequence: CDR1 SQVTM, CDR2 ANQGSEA. CDR3 length equals 13 residues. The CDR3 nucleotides read TGCAGCGTTGCGGGGGAAGAGGGATCACCCCTCCACTTT. The encoded protein is CSVAGEEGSPLHF.

The CDR3 here is CASSLDRDNQPQHF. In DNA, the CDR3 is TGTGCCAGCAGCCTGGACAGAGACAATCAGCCCCAGCATTTT. The rearrangement joins TRBV2 to TRBJ1-5, with TRBD1 as a possible D gene (6 bases). Per germline, CDR1 SNHLY and CDR2 FYNNEI. Trimming removed 6 bases from V and 3 bases from J, with 12 bases in between. The CDR3 is 14 amino acids.

For this clone: The DNA is omitted, as the CDR3 cannot be located on it reliably, and the CDR3 follows TCRdb's listing. The chain has TRBV7-9 and TRBJ2-7; TRBD1 is the table's D call and was not checked against the DNA. The length of the CDR3 is 15 amino acids, counting both ends. The germline gives CDR1 SEHNR, CDR2 FQNEAQ (reference sequence). CDR3 sequence reads: CASSWGQGVGQGSNF.

This clone showed up just a few times. This sequence joins TRBV7-9 and TRBJ2-7; weak D call: TRBD2 (5 bases). Germline CDR1 SEHNR, CDR2 FQNEAQ (reference sequence). V was shortened by 5 bases and J by 5 bases, with 19 bases between the two germline ends. The CDR3 covers 15 residues. In DNA form, the CDR3 reads TGTGCCAGCAGCCCCGGGTGGGGAGCGTCTAACGAGCAGTACTTC. Protein sequence: CASSPGWGASNEQYF.

V gene TRBV6-5 combines with J gene TRBJ2-7; D not resolved. The CDR3 spans 16 residues. Germline lookup yields CDR1 MNHEY and CDR2 SVGAGI. Trimming cost V 0 bases and J 1 base, with 13 bases left between them. The CDR3 DNA reads TGTGCCAGCAGTTACTCGAAGCCCCCAGGTTCCTACGAGCAGTACTTC. Protein sequence: CASSYSKPPGSYEQYF.

The V call is TRBV28, the J call TRBJ2-2, with D maybe TRBD1 (6 bases). The CDR3 sequence is 16 residues long. The germline V and J ends were trimmed by 5 bases and 1 base, with 14 bases remaining between them. Germline values: CDR1 MDHEN, CDR2 SYDVKM. The CDR3 DNA reads TGTGCCAGCAGTACCCCGACAGGAATGAACACCGGGGAGCTGTTTTTT. Translation: CASSTPTGMNTGELFF.

The V gene is TRBV28, the J gene TRBJ1-2; D perhaps matches TRBD1 (5 bases). This CDR3 contains 14 residues. V lost 4 bases, J lost 2 bases, and 11 bases lay in between. Germline assignment: CDR1 MDHEN and CDR2 SYDVKM. The CDR3 here is CASSSTVSNYGYTF. For the CDR3, the DNA is TGTGCCAGCAGTTCGACAGTATCCAACTATGGCTACACCTTC.

The chain is built from TRBV2 and TRBJ1-6; no definite D call. CDR1 is SNHLY, CDR2 FYNNEI, per germline. The CDR3 loop spans 12 amino acids. The V end lost 8 bases, the J end lost 9 bases, and 11 bases lay between the germline ends. The CDR3 sequence: CASRSASSPLHF. CDR3 nucleotide sequence: TGTGCCAGCCGGAGCGCGAGTTCACCCCTCCACTTT.

The CDR3 sequence is CASSPPTGIYEQYF. As DNA, the CDR3 is TGTGCCAGCAGTCCCCCCACAGGGATTTACGAGCAGTACTTC. The chain links TRBV28 to TRBJ2-7; TRBD1 is a possible D gene (6 bases). The CDR3 sequence is 14 residues long. The germline CDR1 and CDR2 sequences are MDHEN and SYDVKM. Trimming cost V 5 bases and J 4 bases, with 15 bases left between them.

V gene TRBV18 combines with J gene TRBJ1-2; the match to TRBD1 covers 10 bases. This CDR3 has 15 amino acids. The germline gives CDR1 KGHSH, CDR2 LQKENI. With 0 bases clipped from V and 5 bases from J, the junction kept 3 bases outside the gene matches. CDR3 amino acids: CASSPPGQGRYGYTF. The CDR3, as DNA: TGTGCCAGCTCACCACCGGGACAGGGGAGGTATGGCTACACCTTC.

The genes are TRBV27 and TRBJ2-7; TRBD2 matches at 7 bases. V shed 1 base, J shed 0 bases, and the junction held 6 bases outside the gene matches. Germline CDR1 MNHEY, CDR2 SMNVEV (reference sequence). The CDR3 covers 16 residues. The CDR3: CASSLYGRGSSYEQYF. The CDR3 DNA is TGTGCCAGCAGTTTATACGGGCGGGGGAGCTCCTACGAGCAGTACTTC.

CDR3 bases: TGTGCCAGCAGCTCCCGGACAGGGGGTAACTATGGCTACACCTTC. Translating it yields CASSSRTGGNYGYTF. The rearrangement joins TRBV6-1 to TRBJ1-2, with TRBD1 matching over 10 bases. The CDR3 sequence is 15 residues long. Trimming cost V 6 bases and J 1 base; bases outside gene matches: 5. Per germline, CDR1 MNHNS and CDR2 SASEGT.

This chain joins TRBV7-2 and TRBJ2-2; possible D gene TRBD2, 6 bases. This CDR3 spans 17 amino acids. The germline V gene has CDR1 SGHTA and CDR2 FQGNSA. V was pared by 5 bases and J by 4 bases, with 20 bases between. This chain's CDR3 is CASSPGGQGGITGELFF. The DNA of the CDR3 is TGTGCCAGCAGCCCCGGGGGTCAGGGAGGTATCACCGGGGAGCTGTTTTTT.

The chain links TRBV11-2 to TRBJ2-1, with D perhaps TRBD2 (5 bases). The CDR3 contains 15 residues. Trimming took off 3 bases at V and 3 bases at J, with 12 bases between the two ends. The germline V gene has CDR1 SGHAT and CDR2 FQNNGV. CDR3 DNA sequence: TGTGCCAGCAGCTTCTGGTCCGGGATCTACAATGAGCAGTTCTTC. Translating it yields CASSFWSGIYNEQFF. The entire variable domain, with the rest obtained from reference TRBV11-2 and TRBJ2-1, is as follows: EAGVAQSPRYKIIEKRQSVAFWCNPISGHATLYWYQQILGQGPKLLIQFQNNGVVDDSQLPKDRFSAERLKGVDSTLKIQPAKLEDSAVYLCASSFWSGIYNEQFFGPGTRLTVL.

This clone showed up just a few times. The chain joins TRBV9 to TRBJ2-5; 10 positions agree with TRBD2. The CDR3 consists of 15 residues. V shed 4 bases, J shed 2 bases, and the junction held 5 bases outside the gene matches. Germline V lookup: CDR1 SGDLS, CDR2 YYNGEE. The CDR3 sequence is CASSPQLAGQETQYF. CDR3 DNA sequence: TGTGCCAGCAGCCCTCAACTAGCGGGACAAGAGACCCAGTACTTC. The complete variable domain, with remaining parts taken from reference TRBV9 and TRBJ2-5, reads DSGVTQTPKHLITATGQRVTLRCSPRSGDLSVYWYQQSLDQGLQFLIQYYNGEERAKGNILERFSAQQFPDLHSELNLSSLELGDSALYFCASSPQLAGQETQYFGPGTRLLVL.